The next 29 T cell receptor beta chains were all read from a single sample in a study of blood T cell repertoires in COVID-19. Method: immunoSEQ multiplex PCR; TCRdb's copy keeps in-frame clones and lacks some. The sample shows 200,000 or so clones, around 80% of them seen only once. Sequences were obtained from peripheral blood. The receptors here all came from a woman aged 80 or older with acute or convalescent COVID-19.

V and J are TRBV24-1 and TRBJ2-1; 8 nucleotides align to TRBD2. Germline V CDR1 and CDR2: KGHDR, SFDVKD. After removal of 6 bases from V and 10 bases from J, the junction contained 22 bases not matched to a gene. The CDR3 covers 18 residues. CDR3 sequence (DNA): TGTGCCACCAGTAGAGCGGGGGCGGGAGGAAACCCAAATGCAGAGCAGTTCTTC. It yields the protein CATSRAGAGGNPNAEQFF.

The genes are TRBV4-1 and TRBJ1-2, with 7 positions matching TRBD1. Germline loops: CDR1 MGHRA, CDR2 YSYEKL. The CDR3 sequence is 17 residues long. The V gene end was trimmed by 8 bases and the J gene end by 2 bases; junction bases not matched to a gene: 17. CDR3 DNA: TGCGCCAGCCGCCGCCGGGAGACAGGGACGTCGAACTATGGCTACACCTTC. Translating gives CASRRRETGTSNYGYTF.

The chain's CDR3 is CASSESGVGVGAFF. CDR3 coding DNA: TGTGCCAGCAGTGAATCAGGAGTGGGAGTTGGAGCTTTCTTT. V is TRBV25-1 and J is TRBJ1-1; D call uncertain. Between the trimmed V and J ends, which lost 1 base and 10 bases, there was a span of 16 bases. This CDR3 comprises 14 residues. In germline, CDR1 is MGHDK, CDR2 SYGVNS.

The chain recombines TRBV6-6 with TRBJ1-5; 8 bases line up with TRBD1. The germline V gene has CDR1 MNHNY and CDR2 SVGAGI (reference sequence). The junction had 6 bases not matched to a gene; V was cut back by 7 bases and J by 1 base. The CDR3 spans 15 residues. CDR3 sequence reads: CASTPPGGSNQPQHF. The CDR3 DNA follows: TGTGCCAGCACTCCCCCAGGGGGCAGCAATCAGCCCCAGCATTTT.

The chain joins TRBV21-1 to TRBJ2-2; the D call of TRBD2 is as the table states it, not checked on the DNA. TRBV21-1 constitutes a pseudogene. This CDR3 region has 12 residues. The CDR3 bases are TGTGCCAGCAGCAAGCGGCCAGCGGAGCTGTTTTTT. This translates into CASSKRPAELFF.

This CDR3 reads CASSLRTGDLRKQYF. The CDR3 DNA follows: TGCGCCAGCAGCTTGCGGACAGGCGATCTACGGAAGCAGTACTTC. V usage is TRBV5-1 and J usage is TRBJ2-7; 7 nucleotides match TRBD1. The length of the CDR3 is 15 residues. The J segment lost 8 bases and the V segment lost 1 base, leaving 12 bases of the junction unmatched. CDR1 is SGHRS and CDR2 is YFSETQ in the germline V gene.

The chain is built from TRBV5-4 and TRBJ2-2, with 13 nucleotides matching TRBD2. CDR3 length equals 16 residues. The trim removed 0 bases at V and 5 bases at J, leaving 1 base unmatched. Germline V CDR1 and CDR2: SGHNT, YYREEE (reference sequence). The CDR3 region is CASSLGGLAGTGELFF. The DNA of the CDR3 is TGTGCCAGCAGCTTGGGGGGACTAGCGGGGACCGGGGAGCTGTTTTTT.

The sample holds a few counts of this clone. The chain recombines TRBV18 with TRBJ1-2, with TRBD1 as a possible D gene (6 bases). This CDR3 region has 13 residues. Germline-derived CDR1 and CDR2 are KGHSH and LQKENI. V gave up 3 bases and J gave up 5 bases, with 10 bases separating them. In DNA form, the CDR3 reads TGTGCCAGCTCACCCGGGACACAGTATGGCTACACCTTC. Translated: CASSPGTQYGYTF. The variable domain in full, completed from reference TRBV18 and TRBJ1-2, reads NAGVMQNPRHLVRRRGQEARLRCSPMKGHSHVYWYRQLPEEGLKFMVYLQKENIIDESGMPKERFSAEFPKEGPSILRIQQVVRGDSAAYFCASSPGTQYGYTFGSGTRLTVV.

The chain uses TRBV10-3 and TRBJ1-1; TRBD1 agrees at 10 bases. Germline V gene lookup returns CDR1 ENHRY and CDR2 SYGVKD. V was clipped by 5 bases and J by 3 bases; unmatched bases: 3. This CDR3 region has 14 residues. The CDR3, as DNA: TGTGCCATCAGTCCGGGACAGGGGTACACTGAAGCTTTCTTT. Translation gives CAISPGQGYTEAFF.

This chain uses TRBV5-4 with TRBJ1-3, with no clear D. V was clipped by 0 bases and J by 1 base, with 8 bases between them. The CDR3 sequence is 15 residues long. In germline, CDR1 is SGHNT, CDR2 YYREEE (reference sequence). DNA of the CDR3: TGTGCCAGCAGCTTGGCACCGGAGTCTGGAAACACCATATATTTT. Its protein product is CASSLAPESGNTIYF. Complete variable domain (other parts from reference TRBV5-4 and TRBJ1-3): ETGVTQSPTHLIKTRGQQVTLRCSSQSGHNTVSWYQQALGQGPQFIFQYYREEENGRGNFPPRFSGLQFPNYSSELNVNALELDDSALYLCASSLAPESGNTIYFGEGSWLTVV.

Only a few counts were recorded for this clone. The chain has TRBV19 and TRBJ2-7; maybe TRBD2 (7 bases). Germline assignment: CDR1 LNHDA and CDR2 SQIVND (reference sequence). V was clipped by 5 bases and J by 1 base, with 18 bases between them. There are 16 residues in the CDR3. This CDR3 reads CASSGGGRSASYEQYF. CDR3 sequence (DNA): TGTGCCAGTAGTGGGGGGGGGCGGAGCGCGTCCTACGAGCAGTACTTC.

This clone was counted a few times. The V gene is TRBV5-5, the J gene TRBJ1-5; 10 positions match TRBD1. The CDR3 loop spans 14 amino acids. Per germline, CDR1 SGHKS and CDR2 YYEKEE (reference sequence). J lost 7 bases, V lost 4 bases, and 5 bases had no gene match. CDR3 amino acids: CASSRDRGRQPQHF. The CDR3 nucleotides read TGTGCCAGCAGCAGGGACAGGGGACGGCAGCCCCAGCATTTT. The variable domain in full, completed from reference TRBV5-5 and TRBJ1-5, reads DAGVTQSPTHLIKTRGQQVTLRCSPISGHKSVSWYQQVLGQGPQFIFQYYEKEERGRGNFPDRFSARQFPNYSSELNVNALLLGDSALYLCASSRDRGRQPQHFGDGTRLSIL.

The CDR3 protein is CASRQGLDEQYF. The CDR3 DNA is TGCGCCAGCAGGCAGGGCTTGGACGAGCAGTACTTC. This rearrangement joins TRBV5-1 to TRBJ2-7, with D possibly matching TRBD1 (5 bases). The V end lost 5 bases, the J end lost 5 bases, and 11 bases lay between the germline ends. Germline V CDR1 and CDR2: SGHRS, YFSETQ. This CDR3 is built from 12 residues.

This clone was found once. The genes are TRBV19 and TRBJ2-2; 11 bases fit TRBD2. J lost 5 bases, V lost 7 bases, and 9 bases had no gene match. This CDR3 is built from 16 residues. Germline V gene data show CDR1 as LNHDA and CDR2 as SQIVND (reference sequence). The CDR3 bases are TGTGCCAGTACCATAGGACTAGCGGGTGGTACCGGGGAGCTGTTTTTT. It specifies CASTIGLAGGTGELFF.

This clone was observed a few times. The rearrangement links TRBV7-6 to TRBJ1-1; D ambiguous. V lost 3 bases and J lost 4, with 18 bases in between. CDR3 size: 16 residues. Germline V lookup: CDR1 SGHVS, CDR2 FNYEAQ. The DNA for the CDR3 is TGTGCCAGCAGCTTCGCCGGTAGTGGGCCTGGCACTGAAGCTTTCTTT. It yields the protein CASSFAGSGPGTEAFF.

The table lists this clone with many counts. The chain recombines TRBV5-1 with TRBJ1-5, with TRBD1 matching over 7 bases. CDR1 is SGHRS and CDR2 is YFSETQ in the germline V gene. The CDR3 extends over 15 amino acids. With V trimmed by 4 bases and J by 4 bases, 8 bases remained unmatched. CDR3 loop: CASSPYTGDNQPQHF. CDR3 coding DNA: TGCGCCAGCAGCCCCTATACAGGGGATAATCAGCCCCAGCATTTT.

A few counts support this clone. The chain employs TRBV12-3 or TRBV12-4 and TRBJ1-6; D unresolved. V was shortened by 6 bases and J by 7 bases, with 10 bases between the two germline ends. The CDR3 has 13 amino acids. CDR3 sequence: CASRRQGNSPLHF. The DNA for the CDR3 is TGTGCCAGCAGAAGACAAGGAAATTCACCCCTCCACTTT.

This clone was found once. The rearrangement links TRBV5-1 to TRBJ2-2; D is uncertain. Between the trimmed V and J ends, which lost 0 bases and 1 base, there was a span of 4 bases. CDR1 SGHRS and CDR2 YFSETQ come from the germline V gene. The CDR3 has 14 amino acids. The CDR3 sequence: CASSLALNTGELFF. The CDR3 coding sequence is TGCGCCAGCAGCTTGGCCTTGAACACCGGGGAGCTGTTTTTT.

This chain joins TRBV7-2 and TRBJ1-2; D call uncertain. Trimming removed 7 bases from V and 8 bases from J, with 14 bases in between. In germline, CDR1 is SGHTA, CDR2 FQGNSA. The CDR3 covers 12 residues. The CDR3 DNA is TGTGCCAGCACCTCCGGGTCGGGGGGCTACACCTTC. Its translation: CASTSGSGGYTF.

This sequence joins TRBV5-6 and TRBJ1-2; D is undetermined. In germline, CDR1 is SGHDT, CDR2 YYEEEE. CDR3 length: 14 amino acids. The V gene lost 1 base and the J gene lost 1 base, with 8 bases spanning the gap. The CDR3 here is CASSLSVVNYGYTF. CDR3 in DNA: TGTGCCAGCAGCTTGTCGGTGGTTAACTATGGCTACACCTTC.

Remarks on this clone: Other nucleotide sequences from this sample produce the same CDR3. The chain joins TRBV19 to TRBJ2-1; possible D gene TRBD1, 5 bases. The V and J ends lost 0 bases and 2 bases respectively, with 11 bases between them. The germline CDR1 and CDR2 sequences are LNHDA and SQIVND (reference sequence). The CDR3 loop spans 16 amino acids. CDR3 bases: TGTGCCAGTAGTATAGATTCAGGGCCACCCTACAATGAGCAGTTCTTC. Protein product: CASSIDSGPPYNEQFF.

V usage is TRBV4-2 and J usage is TRBJ2-3; 10 bases are a match to TRBD2. CDR3 size: 21 residues. The V gene's germline CDR1 is LGHNA and CDR2 YNFKEQ. Unmatched junction bases numbered 17, after V lost 0 bases and J lost 2 bases. CDR3 DNA: TGTGCCAGCAGCCAAGACTTCCTTTGGACTAGCGGATTAGGGAACACAGATACGCAGTATTTT. Its translation: CASSQDFLWTSGLGNTDTQYF.

The rearrangement uses TRBV5-4 and TRBJ2-3; 7 nucleotides line up with TRBD1. This CDR3 has 15 residues. The ends lost 4 bases at V and 2 bases at J; junction bases unmatched: 7. Germline CDR1 is SGHNT and CDR2 is YYREEE (reference sequence). CDR3: CASSPSGQNTDTQYF. CDR3 DNA: TGTGCCAGCAGCCCGTCGGGACAGAACACAGATACGCAGTATTTT.

The chain carries TRBV18 and TRBJ1-6; possible D gene TRBD1, 5 bases. Germline CDR1 is KGHSH and CDR2 is LQKENI. The CDR3 extends over 17 amino acids. Deletions cut 3 bases from V and 0 bases from J, with 12 bases between. The CDR3 coding sequence is TGTGCCAGCTCACCCCAGGGCCGAAGCTCCTATAATTCACCCCTCCACTTT. Translated: CASSPQGRSSYNSPLHF.

The V call is TRBV9, the J call TRBJ1-4, with 7 bases identical to TRBD1. The CDR3 contains 15 residues. Germline CDR1 SGDLS, CDR2 YYNGEE. The trim removed 4 bases at V and 3 bases at J, leaving 6 bases unmatched. The CDR3 loop is CASSTLTGPNEKLFF. Here the CDR3 DNA reads TGTGCCAGCAGCACCTTGACAGGGCCTAATGAAAAACTGTTTTTT.

This clone was observed a single time. The chain combines TRBV6-2 or TRBV6-3 with TRBJ1-2; D ambiguous. CDR1 and CDR2 (germline): MNHEY, SVGEGT. V gave up 4 bases and J gave up 8 bases, with 14 bases separating them. The CDR3 sequence is 13 residues long. The CDR3 DNA sequence: TGTGCCAGCAGTTGGGAGGTAGGCGGAGGCTACACCTTC. Translating it yields CASSWEVGGGYTF.

The chain carries TRBV10-3 and TRBJ2-2; 15 bases line up with TRBD2. Trimming took 4 bases from V and 1 from J; bases not matched to a gene: 4. The CDR3 contains 18 residues. Looked up from germline, CDR1 is ENHRY and CDR2 is SYGVKD. The CDR3 coding sequence is TGTGCCATCAGTGGAGGACTAGCGGGGGGGATGAACACCGGGGAGCTGTTTTTT. Translation: CAISGGLAGGMNTGELFF.

The rearrangement links TRBV11-3 to TRBJ2-7; perhaps TRBD1 as D (5 bases). V was trimmed by 5 bases and J by 4 bases, leaving 15 bases between them. CDR1 SGHNT and CDR2 YENEEA come from the germline V gene. The CDR3 is made up of 14 amino acids. The chain's CDR3 is CASSPREGDYEQYF. For the CDR3, the DNA is TGTGCCAGCAGCCCAAGGGAAGGGGATTACGAGCAGTACTTC. Full variable domain (remainder filled in from reference TRBV11-3 and TRBJ2-7): EAGVVQSPRYKIIEKKQPVAFWCNPISGHNTLYWYLQNLGQGPELLIRYENEEAVDDSQLPKDRFSAERLKGVDSTLKIQPAELGDSAVYLCASSPREGDYEQYFGPGTRLTVT.

The table lists this clone with a few counts. V usage is TRBV7-9 and J usage is TRBJ2-1; tentative D call: TRBD1 (5 bases). The CDR3 extends over 15 amino acids. Per the germline V gene, CDR1 is SEHNR and CDR2 is FQNEAQ (reference sequence). V lost 4 bases and J 7 bases, leaving 17 bases between the germline ends. CDR3 DNA: TGTGCCAGCAGCTCCCCCCAGAGCAGGGCTAATGAGCAGTTCTTC. Amino acid sequence: CASSSPQSRANEQFF.